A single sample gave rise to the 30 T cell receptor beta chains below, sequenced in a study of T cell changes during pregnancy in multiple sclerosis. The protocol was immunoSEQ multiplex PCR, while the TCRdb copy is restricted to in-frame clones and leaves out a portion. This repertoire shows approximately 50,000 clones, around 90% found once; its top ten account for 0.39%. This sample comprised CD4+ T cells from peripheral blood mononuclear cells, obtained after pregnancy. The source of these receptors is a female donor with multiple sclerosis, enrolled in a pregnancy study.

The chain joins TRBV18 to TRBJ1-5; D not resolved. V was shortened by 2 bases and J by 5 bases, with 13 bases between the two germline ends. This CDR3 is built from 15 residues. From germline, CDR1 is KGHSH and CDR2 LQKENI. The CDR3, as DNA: TGTGCCAGCTCACCAAACATTGCTGATGATCAGCCCCAGCATTTT. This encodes CASSPNIADDQPQHF.

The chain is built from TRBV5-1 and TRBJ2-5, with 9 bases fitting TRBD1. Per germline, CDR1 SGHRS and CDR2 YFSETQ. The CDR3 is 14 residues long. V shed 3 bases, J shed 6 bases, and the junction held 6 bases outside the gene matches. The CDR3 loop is CASSSGQGGKTQYF. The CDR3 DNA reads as TGCGCCAGCAGCTCGGGACAGGGAGGAAAGACCCAGTACTTC.

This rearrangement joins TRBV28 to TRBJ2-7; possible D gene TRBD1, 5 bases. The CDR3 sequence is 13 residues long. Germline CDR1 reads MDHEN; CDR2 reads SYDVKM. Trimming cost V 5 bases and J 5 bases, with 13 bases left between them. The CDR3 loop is CASSVVRANEQYF. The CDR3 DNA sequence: TGTGCCAGCAGTGTTGTCAGGGCCAACGAGCAGTACTTC.

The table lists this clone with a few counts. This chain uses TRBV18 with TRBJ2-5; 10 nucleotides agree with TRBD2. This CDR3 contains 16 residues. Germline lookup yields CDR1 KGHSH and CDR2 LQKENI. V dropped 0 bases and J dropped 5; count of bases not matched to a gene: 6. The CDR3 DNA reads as TGTGCCAGCTCACCACCATCAAGCGGGAGGGCGGAGACCCAGTACTTC. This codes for CASSPPSSGRAETQYF.

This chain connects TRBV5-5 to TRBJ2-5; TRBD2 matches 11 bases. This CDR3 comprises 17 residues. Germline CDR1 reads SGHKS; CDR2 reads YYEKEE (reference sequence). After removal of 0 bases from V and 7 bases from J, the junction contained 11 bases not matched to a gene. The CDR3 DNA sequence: TGTGCCAGCAGCTTGGGGCTAGCGGGAGGAGGGGGAGGGACCCAGTACTTC. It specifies CASSLGLAGGGGGTQYF.

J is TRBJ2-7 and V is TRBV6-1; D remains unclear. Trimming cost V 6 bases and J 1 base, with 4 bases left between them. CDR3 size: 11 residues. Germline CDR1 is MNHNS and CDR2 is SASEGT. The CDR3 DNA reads TGTGCCAGCAGCAGATCCTACGAGCAGTACTTC. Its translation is CASSRSYEQYF.

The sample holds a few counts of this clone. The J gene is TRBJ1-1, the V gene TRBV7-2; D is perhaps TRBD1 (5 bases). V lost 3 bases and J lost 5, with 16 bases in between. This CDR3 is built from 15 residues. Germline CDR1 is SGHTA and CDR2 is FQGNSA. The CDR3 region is CASSFPGTGGTEAFF. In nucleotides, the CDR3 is TGTGCCAGCAGCTTCCCTGGGACGGGGGGTACTGAAGCTTTCTTT. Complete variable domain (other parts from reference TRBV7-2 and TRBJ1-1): GAGVSQSPSNKVTEKGKDVELRCDPISGHTALYWYRQSLGQGLEFLIYFQGNSAPDKSGLPSDRFSAERTGGSVSTLTIQRTQQEDSAVYLCASSFPGTGGTEAFFGQGTRLTVV.

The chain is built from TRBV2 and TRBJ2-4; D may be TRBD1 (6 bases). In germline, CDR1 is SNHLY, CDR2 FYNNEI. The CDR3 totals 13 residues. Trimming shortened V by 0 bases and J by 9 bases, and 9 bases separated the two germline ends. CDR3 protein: CASSEADRAIQYF. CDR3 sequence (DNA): TGTGCCAGCAGTGAAGCGGACAGAGCCATTCAGTACTTC.

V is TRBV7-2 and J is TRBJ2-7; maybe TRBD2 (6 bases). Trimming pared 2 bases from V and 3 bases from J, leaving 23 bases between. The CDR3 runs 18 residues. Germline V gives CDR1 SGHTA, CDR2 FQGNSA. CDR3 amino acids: CASSLPIKGRDWDYEQYF. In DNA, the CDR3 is TGTGCCAGCAGCTTACCCATCAAAGGGCGGGACTGGGACTACGAGCAGTACTTC.

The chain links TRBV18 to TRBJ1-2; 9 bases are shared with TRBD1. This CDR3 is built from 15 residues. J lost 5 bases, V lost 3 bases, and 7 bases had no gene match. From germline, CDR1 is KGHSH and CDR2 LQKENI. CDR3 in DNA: TGTGCCAGCTCACCTCCCTTGGACAGGGGATATGGCTACACCTTC. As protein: CASSPPLDRGYGYTF.

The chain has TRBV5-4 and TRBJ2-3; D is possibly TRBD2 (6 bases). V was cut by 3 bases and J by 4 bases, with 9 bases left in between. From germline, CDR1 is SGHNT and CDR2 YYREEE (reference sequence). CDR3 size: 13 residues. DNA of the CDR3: TGTGCCAGCAGCTGGGCTAGCGCAGATACGCAGTATTTT. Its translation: CASSWASADTQYF.

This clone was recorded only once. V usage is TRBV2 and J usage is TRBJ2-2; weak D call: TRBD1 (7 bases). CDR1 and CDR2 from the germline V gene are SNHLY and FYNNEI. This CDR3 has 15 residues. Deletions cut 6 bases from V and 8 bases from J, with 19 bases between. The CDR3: CASRGRSGGMGELFF. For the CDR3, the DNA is TGTGCCAGCAGAGGAAGATCAGGGGGGATGGGGGAGCTGTTTTTT.

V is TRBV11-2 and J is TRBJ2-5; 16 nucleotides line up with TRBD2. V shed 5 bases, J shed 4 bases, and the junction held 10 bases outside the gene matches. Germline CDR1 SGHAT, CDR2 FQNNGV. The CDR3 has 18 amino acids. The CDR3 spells CASSHSGTSGRAGETQYF. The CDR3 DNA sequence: TGTGCCAGCAGCCACTCCGGGACTAGCGGGAGGGCCGGAGAGACCCAGTACTTC.

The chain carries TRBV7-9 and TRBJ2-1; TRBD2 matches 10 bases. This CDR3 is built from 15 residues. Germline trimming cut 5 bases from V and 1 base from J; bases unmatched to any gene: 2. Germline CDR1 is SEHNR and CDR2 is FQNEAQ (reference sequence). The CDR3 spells CASSLGLASYNEQFF. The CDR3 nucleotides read TGTGCCAGCAGCCTGGGACTAGCGTCCTACAATGAGCAGTTCTTC.

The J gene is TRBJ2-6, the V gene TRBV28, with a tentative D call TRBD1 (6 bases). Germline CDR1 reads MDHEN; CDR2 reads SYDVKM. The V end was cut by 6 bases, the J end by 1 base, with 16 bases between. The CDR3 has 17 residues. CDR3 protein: CASRMAGEWSGANVLTF. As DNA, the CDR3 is TGTGCCAGCAGAATGGCAGGGGAGTGGTCTGGGGCCAACGTCCTGACTTTC.

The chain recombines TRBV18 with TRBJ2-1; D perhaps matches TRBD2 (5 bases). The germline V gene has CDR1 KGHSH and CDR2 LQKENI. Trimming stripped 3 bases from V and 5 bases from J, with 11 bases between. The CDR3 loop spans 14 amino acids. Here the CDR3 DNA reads TGTGCCAGCTCACCGGGAGCCCCAAACAATGAGCAGTTCTTC. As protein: CASSPGAPNNEQFF.

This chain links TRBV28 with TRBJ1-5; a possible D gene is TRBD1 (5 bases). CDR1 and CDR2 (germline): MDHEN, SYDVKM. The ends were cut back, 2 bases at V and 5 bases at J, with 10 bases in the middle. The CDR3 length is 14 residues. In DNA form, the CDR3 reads TGTGCCAGCAGTTTACAGGGTGTTCATCAGCCCCAGCATTTT. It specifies CASSLQGVHQPQHF.

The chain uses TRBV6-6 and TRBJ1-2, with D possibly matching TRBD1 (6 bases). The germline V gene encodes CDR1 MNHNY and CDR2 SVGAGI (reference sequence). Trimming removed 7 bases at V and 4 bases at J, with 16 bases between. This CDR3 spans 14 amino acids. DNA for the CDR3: TGTGCCAGCACCCCGGGGGGCAGAACCTATGGCTACACCTTC. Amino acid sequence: CASTPGGRTYGYTF.

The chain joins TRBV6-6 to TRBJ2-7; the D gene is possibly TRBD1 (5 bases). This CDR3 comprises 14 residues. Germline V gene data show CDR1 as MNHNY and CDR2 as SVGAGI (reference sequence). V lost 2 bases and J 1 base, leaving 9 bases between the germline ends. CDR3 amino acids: CASSYRGNSYEQYF. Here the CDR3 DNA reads TGTGCCAGCAGTTACAGGGGCAATTCCTACGAGCAGTACTTC.

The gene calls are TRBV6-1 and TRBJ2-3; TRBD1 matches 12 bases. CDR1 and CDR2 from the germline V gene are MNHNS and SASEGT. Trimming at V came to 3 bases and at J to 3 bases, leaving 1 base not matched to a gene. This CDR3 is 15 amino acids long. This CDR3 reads CASSEGQGATDTQYF. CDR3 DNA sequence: TGTGCCAGCAGTGAGGGACAGGGGGCAACAGATACGCAGTATTTT.

CDR3 region: CASSGSGTPRVETQYF. The CDR3 region has the DNA TGCGCCAGCAGCGGCTCCGGGACTCCCCGTGTGGAGACCCAGTACTTC. This chain links TRBV5-1 with TRBJ2-5; D is possibly TRBD2 (6 bases). V gave up 4 bases and J gave up 5 bases, with 21 bases separating them. Germline CDR1 is SGHRS and CDR2 is YFSETQ. The CDR3 spans 16 residues.

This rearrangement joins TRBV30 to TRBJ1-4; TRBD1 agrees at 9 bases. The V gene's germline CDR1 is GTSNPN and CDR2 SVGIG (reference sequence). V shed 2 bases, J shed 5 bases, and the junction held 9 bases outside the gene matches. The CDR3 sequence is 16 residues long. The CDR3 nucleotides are TGTGCCTGGAGTTACGCTAGGACAGGGGTCAATGAAAAACTGTTTTTT. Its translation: CAWSYARTGVNEKLFF.

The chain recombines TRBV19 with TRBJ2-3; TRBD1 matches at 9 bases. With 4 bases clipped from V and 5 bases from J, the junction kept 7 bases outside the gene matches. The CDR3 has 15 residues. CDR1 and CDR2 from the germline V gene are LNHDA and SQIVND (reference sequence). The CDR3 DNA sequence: TGTGCCAGTAGTAAACAGGGGGCGGTAATAGATACGCAGTATTTT. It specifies CASSKQGAVIDTQYF.

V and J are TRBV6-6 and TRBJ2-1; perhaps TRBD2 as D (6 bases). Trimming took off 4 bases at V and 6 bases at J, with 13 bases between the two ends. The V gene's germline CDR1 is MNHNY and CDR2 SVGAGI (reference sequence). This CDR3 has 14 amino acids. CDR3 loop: CASSLKGTANEQFF. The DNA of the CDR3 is TGTGCCAGCAGTTTAAAAGGGACTGCCAATGAGCAGTTCTTC.

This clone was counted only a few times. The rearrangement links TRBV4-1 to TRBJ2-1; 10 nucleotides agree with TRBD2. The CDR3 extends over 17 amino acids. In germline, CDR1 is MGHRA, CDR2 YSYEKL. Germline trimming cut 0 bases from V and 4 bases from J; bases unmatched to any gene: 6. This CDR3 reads CASSQESGRAAYNEQFF. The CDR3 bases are TGCGCCAGCAGCCAAGAAAGCGGGAGGGCGGCTTACAATGAGCAGTTCTTC.

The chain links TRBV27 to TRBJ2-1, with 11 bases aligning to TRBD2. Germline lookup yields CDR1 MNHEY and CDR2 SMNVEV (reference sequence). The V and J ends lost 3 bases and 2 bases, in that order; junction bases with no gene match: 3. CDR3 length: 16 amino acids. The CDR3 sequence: CASSLGLAAPYNEQFF. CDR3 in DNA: TGTGCCAGCAGTTTGGGACTAGCGGCTCCCTACAATGAGCAGTTCTTC.

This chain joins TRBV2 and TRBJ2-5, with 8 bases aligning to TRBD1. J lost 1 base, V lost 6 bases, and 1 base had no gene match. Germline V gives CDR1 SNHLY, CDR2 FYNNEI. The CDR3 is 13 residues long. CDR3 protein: CASRGTGQETQYF. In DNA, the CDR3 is TGTGCCAGCAGGGGGACAGGCCAAGAGACCCAGTACTTC.

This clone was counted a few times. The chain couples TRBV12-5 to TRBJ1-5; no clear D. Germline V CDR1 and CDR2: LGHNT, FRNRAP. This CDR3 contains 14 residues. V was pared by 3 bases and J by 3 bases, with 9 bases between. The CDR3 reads CASGFGEVNQPQHF. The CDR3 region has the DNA TGTGCTAGTGGTTTTGGGGAGGTCAATCAGCCCCAGCATTTT.

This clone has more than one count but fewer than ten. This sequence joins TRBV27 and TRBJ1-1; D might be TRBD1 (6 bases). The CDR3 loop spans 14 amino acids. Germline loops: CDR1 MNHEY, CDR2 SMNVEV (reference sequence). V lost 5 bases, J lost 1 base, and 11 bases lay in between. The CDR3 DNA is TGTGCCAGCAGTGTGTACAGGGAGAACACTGAAGCTTTCTTT. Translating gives CASSVYRENTEAFF.

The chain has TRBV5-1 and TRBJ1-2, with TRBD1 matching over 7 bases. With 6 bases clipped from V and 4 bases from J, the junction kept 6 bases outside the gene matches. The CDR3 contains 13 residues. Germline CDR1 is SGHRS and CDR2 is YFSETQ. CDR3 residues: CASNRGGGYGYTF. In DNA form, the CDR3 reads TGCGCCAGCAACAGAGGGGGCGGCTATGGCTACACCTTC. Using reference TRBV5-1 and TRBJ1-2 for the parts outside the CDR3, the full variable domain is KAGVTQTPRYLIKTRGQQVTLSCSPISGHRSVSWYQQTPGQGLQFLFEYFSETQRNKGNFPGRFSGRQFSNSRSEMNVSTLELGDSALYLCASNRGGGYGYTFGSGTRLTVV.